Following are 15 T cell receptor beta chains from one sample sequenced in a study of cytomegalovirus exposure and HLA in healthy donors. PCR primers comprised 60 Vbeta and 13 Jbeta primers. Using immunoSEQ multiplex PCR, the repertoire was profiled, and TCRdb retains in-frame clones only, with some absent. This sample has about 130,000 clones, with roughly four fifths found just once. Sample: PBMCs. The receptors stem from a male donor in good health and CMV-seronegative.

This rearrangement joins TRBV6-5 to TRBJ1-4; 7 nucleotides match TRBD1. Germline CDR1 reads MNHEY; CDR2 reads SVGAGI. This CDR3 has 14 residues. Trimming took 2 bases from V and 5 from J; bases not matched to a gene: 2. The CDR3 here is CASSYRGLNEKLFF. CDR3 sequence (DNA): TGTGCCAGCAGTTACAGGGGGCTAAATGAAAAACTGTTTTTT.

This CDR3 is CASSYRSGGPVGEQYF. The CDR3 nucleotides are TGTGCCAGCAGTTACCGTAGCGGGGGGCCTGTTGGCGAGCAGTACTTC. The chain combines TRBV6-6 with TRBJ2-5; 10 positions agree with TRBD2. Judging by the DNA end, TRBJ2-7 fits better; the J call may be wrong. Germline CDR1 MNHNY, CDR2 SVGAGI (reference sequence). The CDR3 consists of 16 residues.

The chain couples TRBV7-9 to TRBJ2-7; 11 nucleotides align to TRBD1. This CDR3 is built from 14 residues. Germline V gene lookup returns CDR1 SEHNR and CDR2 FQNEAQ (reference sequence). V shed 5 bases, J shed 4 bases, and the junction held 4 bases outside the gene matches. This CDR3 reads CASSPRDRGYEQYF. The CDR3 DNA follows: TGTGCCAGCAGCCCAAGGGACAGGGGGTACGAGCAGTACTTC.

This chain links TRBV10-2 with TRBJ2-1; 10 bases map to TRBD2. Germline V gene sequence: CDR1 WSHSY, CDR2 SAAADI. The CDR3 consists of 15 residues. The V and J ends lost 8 bases and 3 bases, in that order; junction bases with no gene match: 7. The CDR3 sequence is CASSQRGGLYNEQFF. CDR3 in DNA: TGCGCCAGCTCCCAGCGGGGGGGCCTCTACAATGAGCAGTTCTTC.

With respect to this clone: One end of the junction is discordant with germline, which a read error may explain. V is TRBV5-4 and J is TRBJ1-2; 8 bases line up with TRBD1. The length of the CDR3 is 15 residues. Germline V gene data show CDR1 as SGHNT and CDR2 as YYREEE (reference sequence). DNA of the CDR3: TGTGCCGGCAGCCCCAACAGGGGGGGGGACTATGGCTACACCTTC. Its translation: CAGSPNRGGDYGYTF.

The J gene is TRBJ2-6, the V gene TRBV7-2; the D gene is possibly TRBD1 (6 bases). Germline-derived CDR1 and CDR2 are SGHTA and FQGNSA. This CDR3 contains 18 residues. The V and J ends lost 6 bases and 3 bases respectively, with 21 bases between them. The CDR3 loop reads CASSKRDIYILGANVLTF. The DNA for the CDR3 is TGTGCCAGCAGTAAAAGGGACATTTATATTCTTGGGGCCAACGTCCTGACTTTC.

The chain employs TRBV6-5 and TRBJ2-7, with a tentative D call TRBD1 (5 bases). This CDR3 contains 14 residues. Trimming removed 1 base at V and 3 bases at J, with 10 bases between. Germline V gives CDR1 MNHEY, CDR2 SVGAGI. CDR3 DNA sequence: TGTGCCAGCAGTTACTACCGGACAAGCTACGAGCAGTACTTC. Residues: CASSYYRTSYEQYF.

V gene TRBV9 combines with J gene TRBJ2-5; possible D gene TRBD2, 5 bases. The CDR3 spans 15 residues. In germline, CDR1 is SGDLS, CDR2 YYNGEE. Trimming took off 3 bases at V and 1 base at J, with 13 bases between the two ends. The CDR3 region has the DNA TGTGCCAGCAGCGCATTAGGACTTTTCCAAGAGACCCAGTACTTC. As protein: CASSALGLFQETQYF.

This clone was detected only a few times. The genes are TRBV5-1 and TRBJ2-3, with 9 positions matching TRBD1. CDR1 is SGHRS and CDR2 is YFSETQ in the germline V gene. The CDR3 has 16 residues. V was pared by 0 bases and J by 3 bases, with 5 bases of the junction left unmatched. CDR3 amino acids: CASSLGQGEATDTQYF. The CDR3 DNA sequence: TGCGCCAGCAGCTTGGGACAGGGGGAGGCGACAGATACGCAGTATTTT.

V usage is TRBV2 and J usage is TRBJ2-1; D possibly corresponds to TRBD1 (6 bases). CDR3 length: 13 amino acids. Germline V CDR1 and CDR2: SNHLY, FYNNEI. Trimming pared 0 bases from V and 11 bases from J, leaving 11 bases between. CDR3 in amino acids: CASSEAHGQKQFF. The CDR3 DNA reads TGTGCCAGCAGTGAAGCCCACGGACAGAAGCAGTTCTTC.

The V gene is TRBV19, the J gene TRBJ2-7; 9 positions agree with TRBD1. The CDR3 contains 13 residues. CDR1 and CDR2 (germline): LNHDA, SQIVND (reference sequence). V lost 5 bases to trimming and J lost 8 bases; unmatched junction nucleotides: 7. CDR3 amino acids: CASSPGQGLKQYF. The CDR3, as DNA: TGTGCCAGTAGTCCGGGACAGGGATTAAAGCAGTACTTC.

This rearrangement joins TRBV7-9 to TRBJ2-5; TRBD1 agrees at 8 bases. Unmatched junction bases numbered 6, after V lost 1 base and J lost 2 bases. This CDR3 contains 16 residues. Germline CDR1 reads SEHNR; CDR2 reads FQNEAQ (reference sequence). The CDR3 sequence is CASSLVGRGLQETQYF. As DNA, the CDR3 is TGTGCCAGCAGCTTAGTTGGCAGGGGGCTTCAAGAGACCCAGTACTTC.

This sequence joins TRBV4-3 and TRBJ1-4; D perhaps matches TRBD1 (5 bases). CDR1 and CDR2 (germline): LGHNA, YSLEER. The CDR3 is 17 residues long. V dropped 1 base and J dropped 2 bases, with 14 bases sitting between them. The DNA of the CDR3 is TGCGCCAGCAGCCAAGGGGCCTCGGGACTGACTAATGAAAAACTGTTTTTT. This codes for CASSQGASGLTNEKLFF.

The chain carries TRBV5-8 and TRBJ1-5; no reliable D call. With 0 bases removed from V and 11 bases from J, the gap between germline ends came to 18 bases. Germline V gene sequence: CDR1 SGHTS, CDR2 YDEGEE. CDR3 length: 15 residues. The DNA for the CDR3 is TGTGCCAGCAGCTTGGGGCCCCAGAGGAACATCGCCCAGCATTTT. Translating gives CASSLGPQRNIAQHF.

The chain couples TRBV5-6 to TRBJ2-7, with TRBD2 matching over 13 bases. Trimming removed 3 bases from V and 0 bases from J; junction bases left unmatched: 6. The CDR3 runs to 17 residues. In germline, CDR1 is SGHDT, CDR2 YYEEEE. In nucleotides, the CDR3 is TGTGCCAGCAGCTCACCACTAGCGGGAGGGCTCTCCTACGAGCAGTACTTC. Its protein product is CASSSPLAGGLSYEQYF.